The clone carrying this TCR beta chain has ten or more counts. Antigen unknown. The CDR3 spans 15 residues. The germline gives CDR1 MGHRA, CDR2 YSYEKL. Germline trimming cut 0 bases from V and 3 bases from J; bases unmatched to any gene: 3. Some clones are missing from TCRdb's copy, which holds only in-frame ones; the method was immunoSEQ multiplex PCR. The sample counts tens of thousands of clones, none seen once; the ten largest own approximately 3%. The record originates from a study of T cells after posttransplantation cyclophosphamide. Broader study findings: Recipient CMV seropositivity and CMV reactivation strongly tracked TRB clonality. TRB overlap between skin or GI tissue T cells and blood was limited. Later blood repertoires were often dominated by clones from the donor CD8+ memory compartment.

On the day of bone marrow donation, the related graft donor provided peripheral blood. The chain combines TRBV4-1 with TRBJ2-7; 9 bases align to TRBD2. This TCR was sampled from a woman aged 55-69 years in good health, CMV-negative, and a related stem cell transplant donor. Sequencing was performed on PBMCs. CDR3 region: CASSQDRLAVYEQYF. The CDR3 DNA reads TGCGCCAGCAGCCAAGACAGACTAGCGGTCTACGAGCAGTACTTC.